This T cell receptor (beta chain) was sequenced in a study of cytotoxic CD8 clonotypes in ibrutinib-treated CLL. The V segment lost 5 bases and the J segment 3 bases; nucleotides outside the gene matches: 6. The CDR3 totals 14 residues. The germline V gene has CDR1 SNHLY and CDR2 FYNNEI. This clone has more than one count but fewer than ten. This table comes from immunoSEQ multiplex PCR, and its TCRdb copy is limited to in-frame clones, with some not included. The table lists about 68,000 clones, under 70% of them singletons, with roughly 5.7% in the top ten. The chain has TRBV2 and TRBJ2-7, with TRBD2 matching over 8 bases. The sequence came from a human donor with chronic lymphocytic leukemia. The sequencing here drew on PBMCs, taken after 12 months of ibrutinib treatment. The CDR3 sequence: CASSTIAGFYEQYF. The CDR3 DNA follows: TGTGCCAGCAGTACTATAGCGGGGTTCTACGAGCAGTACTTC.